This T cell receptor beta chain was identified during a study of T cell responses to AZD1222 COVID-19 vaccine. A remark on this clone: Its target is not known.

The CDR3 is 17 residues long. Germline V CDR1 and CDR2: MNHEY, SMNVEV (reference sequence). Trimming removed 2 bases from V and 4 bases from J, with 17 bases in between. Profiling relied on immunoSEQ multiplex PCR, and the TCRdb table lists in-frame clones only, not all of them. Of about 140,000 clones listed, 90% are singletons. Notes on the study in general: No repertoire was sampled before or during the peak T cell response, only after it.

V gene TRBV27 combines with J gene TRBJ1-4; D is perhaps TRBD1 (6 bases). This material consisted of peripheral blood, taken on day 0 of AZD1222 vaccination. The sequence derives from an adult in good health. The chain's CDR3 is CASSLGGAGRLNEKLFF. CDR3 sequence (DNA): TGTGCCAGCAGTTTAGGGGGGGCGGGACGGCTTAATGAAAAACTGTTTTTT.